This T cell receptor beta chain was recorded in a study of technical replicates of blood from several donors. This CDR3 comprises 13 residues. The germline V and J ends were trimmed by 2 bases and 8 bases, with 11 bases remaining between them. Per germline, CDR1 SGHNT and CDR2 YYREEE (reference sequence). The table came from immunoSEQ multiplex PCR; TCRdb's copy has only in-frame clones and leaves some out. Among about 79,000 clones, roughly 92% were seen once, and the ten largest hold around 0.26%. The rearrangement uses TRBV5-4 and TRBJ1-3; possibly TRBD1 for D (6 bases). Sequenced material: T cells isolated from PBMCs. This clonotype was sampled from a human donor in good health. In nucleotides, the CDR3 is TGTGCCAGCAGCTTACAGGGAGAGGACACCATATATTTT. It translates to CASSLQGEDTIYF. The whole variable domain, filled in from reference TRBV5-4 and TRBJ1-3, reads ETGVTQSPTHLIKTRGQQVTLRCSSQSGHNTVSWYQQALGQGPQFIFQYYREEENGRGNFPPRFSGLQFPNYSSELNVNALELDDSALYLCASSLQGEDTIYFGEGSWLTVV.